Listed below are T cell receptor beta chains from one sample, sequenced in a study of CD8+CD57+ T cells in acquired aplastic anemia. Each CDR3 protein is one row after TCRdb ran MiXCR on the reads. The repertoire consists of over 150,000 distinct CDR3 sequences, with roughly 48% occurring once and the leading ten covering approximately 1%. The sequencing sample was made of sorted CD4+, CD8+, or CD8+CD57+ T cells (not recorded which) from PBMCs. These receptors originate from a human donor in good health. Each CDR3 is given with its conserved first and last residue. A D gene is named only where the DNA matches it firmly. Part of the rows lack a size; the others show once, few, many or a class for expanded clones.

v_gene,abundance,d_gene,j_gene,CDR3aa,CDR3nt
TRBV29-1,once,.,TRBJ2-7,CSVEEWSSAREQYF,TGCAGCGTTGAAGAATGGTCTAGCGCGAGGGAGCAGTACTTC
TRBV29-1,many,.,TRBJ2-2,CSAVDSRNTGELFF,TGCAGCGCCGTAGACAGCCGGAACACCGGGGAGCTGTTTTTT
TRBV5-8,many,.,TRBJ2-3,CASSLGGDTDTQYF,TGTGCCAGCAGCTTGGGAGGGGACACAGATACGCAGTATTTT
TRBV20-1,once,.,TRBJ1-1,CSASDRRTEAFF,TGCAGTGCTAGTGACAGGCGCACTGAAGCTTTCTTT
TRBV18,few,.,TRBJ2-7,CASSPERGVAEQYF,TGTGCCAGCTCACCAGAAAGGGGGGTTGCCGAGCAGTACTTC
TRBV7-9,.,TRBD1,TRBJ2-7,CASSPGTGAVEQYF,TGTGCCAGCAGCCCAGGGACAGGGGCGGTCGAGCAGTACTTC
TRBV7-2,many,.,TRBJ1-5,CASSIGRGNQPQHF,TGTGCCAGCAGCATAGGGAGAGGCAATCAGCCCCAGCATTTT
TRBV19,many,TRBD2,TRBJ2-7,CASSTGLAGASYEQYF,TGTGCCAGTAGTACGGGACTAGCGGGAGCGTCCTACGAGCAGTACTTC
TRBV20-1,few,.,TRBJ2-7,CSARGGGSAGEQYF,TGCAGTGCTAGAGGTGGTGGATCCGCCGGCGAGCAGTACTTC
TRBV20-1,.,.,TRBJ2-1,CSAFPGTNEQFF,TGCAGTGCTTTCCCCGGGACAAATGAGCAGTTCTTC
TRBV30,.,.,TRBJ2-2,CAWSSGRTNTGDLFF,TGTGCCTGGAGTTCGGGGAGGACGAACACCGGGGATCTGTTTTTT
TRBV2,.,TRBD2,TRBJ2-3,CASSAGWLAGGADTQYF,TGTGCCAGCAGTGCGGGTTGGCTAGCGGGAGGGGCAGATACGCAGTATTTT
TRBV25-1,few,TRBD1,TRBJ1-5,CASSGTGGGQPQHF,TGTGCCAGCAGTGGGACAGGTGGAGGTCAGCCCCAGCATTTT
TRBV18,few,TRBD1,TRBJ2-4,CASSRDRGNIQYF,TGTGCCAGCTCACGGGACAGGGGGAACATTCAGTACTTC
TRBV29-1,many,.,TRBJ2-7,CSATGQAYEQYF,TGCAGCGCTACGGGCCAGGCTTACGAGCAGTACTTC
TRBV29-1,many,.,TRBJ1-3,CSVTNQGGNTIYF,TGCAGCGTCACTAATCAGGGGGGAAACACCATATATTTT
TRBV12-3/TRBV12-4,.,.,TRBJ2-7,CASTHTIGQGAVEQYF,TGTGCCAGCACCCACACAATAGGTCAGGGAGCGGTCGAGCAGTACTTC
TRBV25-1,many,.,TRBJ2-7,CASSPPPGKGIYEQYF,TGTGCCAGCAGTCCCCCCCCAGGGAAGGGGATCTACGAGCAGTACTTC
TRBV19,.,TRBD1,TRBJ1-2,CASTPQGGVYGYTF,TGTGCCAGTACCCCACAGGGGGGAGTTTATGGCTACACCTTC
TRBV4-3,.,.,TRBJ1-4,CASSQEGGRRPEKLFF,TGCGCCAGCAGCCAAGAGGGAGGGAGGAGACCCGAAAAACTGTTTTTT
TRBV7-2,many,TRBD2,TRBJ2-3,CASSLTGGPGDTQYF,TGTGCCAGCAGCCTCACGGGGGGGCCCGGAGATACGCAGTATTTT
TRBV12-3/TRBV12-4,.,TRBD2,TRBJ2-3,CASSFSGRRTDTQYF,TGTGCCAGCAGTTTCAGCGGGAGACGTACAGATACGCAGTATTTT
TRBV7-9,many,TRBD1,TRBJ2-2,CASTGQGALNTGELFF,TGTGCCAGCACTGGACAGGGGGCGCTTAACACCGGGGAGCTGTTTTTT
TRBV20-1,many,.,TRBJ1-5,CSARDDRRPQPQHF,TGCAGTGCTAGAGACGACAGACGGCCGCAGCCCCAGCATTTT
TRBV7-2,many,TRBD2,TRBJ2-3,CASSSDLGGGLTDTQYF,TGTGCCAGCAGCTCCGACTTGGGGGGGGGACTAACAGATACGCAGTATTTT
TRBV12-3/TRBV12-4,few,.,TRBJ1-5,CASSLGAGRKSNQPQHF,TGTGCCAGCAGTTTAGGAGCGGGCAGGAAGAGCAATCAGCCCCAGCATTTT
TRBV19,.,TRBD2,TRBJ2-1,CASSVSSGVNNEQFF,TGTGCCAGTAGTGTCTCTAGCGGGGTTAACAATGAGCAGTTCTTC
TRBV30,.,TRBD2,TRBJ2-5,CAWETSGKETQYF,TGTGCCTGGGAGACTAGCGGGAAAGAGACCCAGTACTTC
TRBV20-1,many,TRBD2,TRBJ2-1,CSASNPGTSSYNEQFF,TGCAGTGCTAGCAATCCGGGGACTAGCTCCTACAATGAGCAGTTCTTC
TRBV20-1,.,.,TRBJ2-1,CSAPLPGISYNEQFF,TGCAGTGCTCCGTTACCGGGGATTTCCTACAATGAGCAGTTCTTC
TRBV3-1,.,.,TRBJ1-5,CASSRTWSNQPQHF,TGTGCCAGCAGCCGAACCTGGAGCAATCAGCCCCAGCATTTT
TRBV27,many,.,TRBJ1-1,CASSSVGTEAFF,TGTGCCAGCAGTTCGGTGGGAACTGAAGCTTTCTTT
TRBV12-3/TRBV12-4,.,.,TRBJ1-1,CASSLTQGRGTEAFF,TGTGCCAGCAGTCTCACCCAGGGCAGGGGAACTGAAGCTTTCTTT
TRBV7-9,many,.,TRBJ1-1,CASSLVSGRVDTEAFF,TGTGCCAGCAGCTTAGTTTCAGGTCGCGTCGACACTGAAGCTTTCTTT
TRBV9,.,.,TRBJ2-1,CASSLDNEQFF,TGTGCCAGCAGCCTAGACAATGAGCAGTTCTTC
TRBV6-2/TRBV6-3,many,TRBD1,TRBJ2-7,CASSPGQVHEQYF,TGTGCCAGCAGCCCCGGACAGGTCCACGAGCAGTACTTC
TRBV12-3/TRBV12-4,.,.,TRBJ2-7,CASLRDRGAGEHEQYF,TGTGCCAGCCTCAGGGATCGGGGCGCCGGCGAGCACGAGCAGTACTTC
TRBV2,.,.,TRBJ2-7,CASSVGPASYEQYF,TGTGCCAGCAGTGTGGGGCCTGCCTCCTACGAGCAGTACTTC
TRBV19,many,.,TRBJ1-1,CASSPSSTGRTEAFF,TGTGCCAGTAGTCCTTCTTCGACAGGTAGGACTGAAGCTTTCTTT
TRBV6-4,many,.,TRBJ2-7,CAAPVDEQYF,TGTGCCGCCCCAGTGGACGAGCAGTACTTC
TRBV29-1,.,.,TRBJ1-2,CSVESKRNYGYTF,TGCAGCGTTGAGTCGAAGCGCAACTATGGCTACACCTTC
TRBV19,many,.,TRBJ1-2,CASSKERQSTYGYTF,TGTGCCAGTAGTAAAGAGAGACAGTCTACCTATGGCTACACCTTC
TRBV7-9,.,.,TRBJ2-1,CASSLVNSNEQFF,TGTGCCAGCAGCTTAGTCAACAGCAATGAGCAGTTCTTC
TRBV7-8,.,TRBD1,TRBJ1-2,CASGEGANYGYTF,TGTGCCAGCGGGGAGGGGGCAAACTATGGCTACACCTTC
TRBV5-6,.,.,TRBJ1-5,CASSLQGLDQPQHF,TGTGCCAGCAGCTTGCAGGGCCTGGATCAGCCCCAGCATTTT
TRBV10-3,.,TRBD1,TRBJ1-3,CAVTGENGNTIYF,TGTGCCGTGACAGGGGAGAATGGAAACACCATATATTTT
TRBV4-2,few,.,TRBJ2-1,CASSQDWSPLYNEQFF,TGTGCCAGCAGCCAAGATTGGTCGCCTCTATACAATGAGCAGTTCTTC
TRBV20-1,many,TRBD2,TRBJ2-4,CSASTSGGLDIQYF,TGCAGTGCCTCGACTAGCGGAGGGCTTGACATTCAGTACTTC
TRBV12-3/TRBV12-4,many,TRBD2,TRBJ2-1,CASSPRTSGYNEQFF,TGTGCCAGCAGTCCTCGGACTAGCGGTTACAATGAGCAGTTCTTC
TRBV20-1,.,TRBD2,TRBJ2-1,CSAVGRGGYNEQFF,TGCAGTGCTGTTGGGCGGGGGGGATACAATGAGCAGTTCTTC
TRBV10-3,many,.,TRBJ1-5,CASRPGQFSNQPQHF,TGTGCCAGCCGCCCAGGACAGTTCAGCAATCAGCCCCAGCATTTT
TRBV29-1,.,.,TRBJ2-7,CSVEPIGGHEQYF,TGCAGCGTTGAGCCGATAGGGGGTCACGAGCAGTACTTC
TRBV3-1,.,TRBD1,TRBJ2-5,CASSRTGTGTETQYF,TGTGCCAGCAGCCGAACCGGGACAGGCACAGAGACCCAGTACTTC
TRBV10-3,many,.,TRBJ2-7,CAISQGESYEQYF,TGTGCCATCAGCCAGGGTGAATCCTACGAGCAGTACTTC
TRBV19,.,TRBD1,TRBJ1-1,CATSSGGAGNTEAFF,TGTGCCACCTCCTCAGGGGGTGCGGGAAACACTGAAGCTTTCTTT